The clone carrying this T cell receptor (beta chain) was seen only once. This record comes from a study of T cell changes during pregnancy in multiple sclerosis. This table comes from immunoSEQ multiplex PCR, and its TCRdb copy is limited to in-frame clones, with some not included. The sample records roughly 53,000 clones, around 92% being singletons. Trimming removed 0 bases at V and 7 bases at J, with 16 bases between. Germline V gene lookup returns CDR1 MNHEY and CDR2 SVGAGI. This CDR3 contains 15 residues. This TCR was sampled from a female donor with multiple sclerosis, enrolled in a pregnancy study. The source material was CD4+ T cells from peripheral blood mononuclear cells, sampled in the third trimester of pregnancy. J is TRBJ2-7 and V is TRBV6-5, with TRBD1 as a possible D gene (5 bases). The CDR3 region has the DNA TGTGCCAGCAGTTACTCAGCAGGGCCCGTGGGAGAGCAGTACTTC. Its translation: CASSYSAGPVGEQYF.